Presented here are 21 T cell receptor beta chains from one specimen sequenced in a study of blood T cells in healthy people across ages. A second PCR, run for about 7 to 12 cycles, used a sample-barcoded 5' primer plus a J-beta primer mix. TCRdb redid the calling of the 5' RACE reads with MiXCR, one entry per CDR3 protein. The data hold roughly 500,000 distinct CDR3 sequences, with more than 20% observed a single time. A further study also used this sample, focusing on T cells of mothers and their children.

The source material was blood. All receptors come from a boy between 10 and 17 years old in good health.

This rearrangement joins TRBV13 to TRBJ2-7, with D tentatively TRBD1 (6 bases). The germline V gene has CDR1 PRHDT and CDR2 FYEKMQ (reference sequence). Trimming removed 0 bases from V and 5 bases from J, with 11 bases in between. The CDR3 contains 14 residues. CDR3 sequence reads: CASSLGRGTDEQYF. CDR3 coding DNA: TGTGCCAGCAGCTTAGGCAGGGGAACGGACGAGCAGTACTTC.

Remarks on this clonotype: Sequence at one end of the junction differs from germline and may be a read error. The gene calls are TRBV20-1 and TRBJ2-1; TRBD2 matches at 9 bases. Germline values: CDR1 DFQATT, CDR2 SNEGSKA (reference sequence). CDR3 length: 14 residues. CDR3 amino acids: CSATSGRLSNEQSF. CDR3 bases: TGCAGTGCTACCAGCGGGAGGCTCTCCAATGAGCAGTCCTTC.

This clonotype was recorded a few times. The chain couples TRBV10-3 to TRBJ2-4; 9 nucleotides match TRBD2. Germline-derived CDR1 and CDR2 are ENHRY and SYGVKD. Germline trimming cut 3 bases from V and 1 base from J; bases unmatched to any gene: 10. The CDR3 totals 18 residues. CDR3 nucleotide sequence: TGTGCCATCAGTGAATTCGGCGGGGGGGCAGGGGCCAAAAACATTCAGTACTTC. The encoded protein is CAISEFGGGAGAKNIQYF.

Remarks on this clonotype: One end of the junction does not line up with germline, which may come from a read error. This chain connects TRBV6-1 to TRBJ2-3; TRBD2 aligns across 11 bases. Germline V gives CDR1 MNHNS, CDR2 SASEGT. The CDR3 is 16 residues long. The CDR3 DNA follows: TGTGCCAGCAGCACCTATAGCGGGAGGGACACAGATACGCAGTGTTTT. This translates into CASSTYSGRDTDTQCF.

The J gene is TRBJ2-7, the V gene TRBV20-1; D is unclear. Trimming took off 3 bases at V and 4 bases at J, with 13 bases between the two ends. The germline CDR1 and CDR2 sequences are DFQATT and SNEGSKA (reference sequence). The CDR3 extends over 13 amino acids. The chain's CDR3 is CSARNQAKYEQYF. CDR3 coding DNA: TGCAGTGCTAGGAATCAGGCGAAATACGAGCAGTACTTC.

The sample holds a few counts of this clonotype. The chain joins TRBV14 to TRBJ2-7, with D maybe TRBD2 (5 bases). This CDR3 has 12 residues. Germline V gene data show CDR1 as SGHDN and CDR2 as FVKESK. Between the trimmed V and J ends, which lost 6 bases and 4 bases, there was a span of 10 bases. The CDR3 protein is CASSTLAYEQYF. The CDR3 DNA reads TGTGCCAGCAGTACGCTAGCTTACGAGCAGTACTTC.

This chain connects TRBV28 to TRBJ2-7; 9 positions agree with TRBD2. The CDR3 contains 15 residues. The V gene end was trimmed by 7 bases and the J gene end by 2 bases; junction bases not matched to a gene: 9. Germline CDR1 and CDR2: MDHEN and SYDVKM. DNA for the CDR3: TGTGCCAGCAACGGACTGGGGACTAGCACCTACGAGCAGTACTTC. Translating it yields CASNGLGTSTYEQYF.

This clonotype turned up a few times. The V gene is TRBV28, the J gene TRBJ2-5, with 9 bases identical to TRBD1. TRBJ2-7 matches the DNA end more closely, so the J call is doubtful. The V gene's germline CDR1 is MDHEN and CDR2 SYDVKM. CDR3 length: 14 residues. The CDR3 DNA is TGTGCCAGCCACGGGACAGGGTTCACCTACGAGCAGTACTTC. Its translation is CASHGTGFTYEQYF.

This clonotype was seen ten or more times. This chain links TRBV7-2 with TRBJ1-1, with D maybe TRBD1 (5 bases). V was pared by 0 bases and J by 4 bases, with 6 bases between. Germline V gene data show CDR1 as SGHTA and CDR2 as FQGNSA. The CDR3 covers 13 residues. The CDR3 sequence: CASSLAGPTEAFF. In DNA, the CDR3 is TGTGCCAGCAGCTTAGCGGGACCCACTGAAGCTTTCTTT.

This rearrangement joins TRBV25-1 to TRBJ1-6; D not resolved. V lost 4 bases and J 12 bases, leaving 7 bases between the germline ends. The length of the CDR3 is 11 residues. Germline assignment: CDR1 MGHDK and CDR2 SYGVNS. CDR3 bases: TGTGCCAGCAGTGCCACCGGACCCCTCCACTTT. This gives the protein CASSATGPLHF.

The V gene is TRBV7-8, the J gene TRBJ1-4, with 9 bases identical to TRBD1. Germline assignment: CDR1 SGHVS and CDR2 FQNEAQ. The CDR3 covers 15 residues. V lost 0 bases to trimming and J lost 5 bases; unmatched junction nucleotides: 1. CDR3 DNA sequence: TGTGCCAGCAGCTTAGCGACAGGGGGGAATGAAAAACTGTTTTTT. As protein: CASSLATGGNEKLFF.

The gene calls are TRBV7-9 and TRBJ1-1; the D is unclear. Trimming pared 0 bases from V and 6 bases from J, leaving 8 bases between. The CDR3 consists of 13 residues. From germline, CDR1 is SEHNR and CDR2 FQNEAQ (reference sequence). The CDR3, as DNA: TGTGCCAGCAGCTTAGCTATGGGATCTGAAGCTTTCTTT. It translates to CASSLAMGSEAFF.

This clonotype has only a few counts. V and J are TRBV4-3 and TRBJ2-2; 13 nucleotides match TRBD2. V was clipped by 5 bases and J by 1 base; unmatched bases: 13. Looked up from germline, CDR1 is LGHNA and CDR2 is YSLEER. The CDR3 covers 20 residues. The CDR3 region is CASSTQTPGLAGWNTGELFF. CDR3 DNA: TGCGCCAGCAGCACCCAGACTCCGGGACTAGCGGGGTGGAACACCGGGGAGCTGTTTTTT.

This clonotype has more than one count but fewer than ten. V gene TRBV7-2 combines with J gene TRBJ1-5, with a possible D match to TRBD1 (5 bases). V lost 4 bases, J lost 7 bases, and 17 bases lay in between. The CDR3 sequence is 15 residues long. Germline V gene data show CDR1 as SGHTA and CDR2 as FQGNSA. The CDR3: CASSSDPQGRQPQHF. CDR3 DNA sequence: TGTGCCAGCAGCTCTGACCCCCAGGGTCGCCAGCCCCAGCATTTT. Based on the CDR3 plus reference TRBV7-2 and TRBJ1-5, the full variable domain is GAGVSQSPSNKVTEKGKDVELRCDPISGHTALYWYRQSLGQGLEFLIYFQGNSAPDKSGLPSDRFSAERTGGSVSTLTIQRTQQEDSAVYLCASSSDPQGRQPQHFGDGTRLSIL.

This clonotype was counted between two and nine times. The chain links TRBV10-3 to TRBJ2-1; D call uncertain. CDR1 is ENHRY, CDR2 SYGVKD, per germline. This CDR3 is built from 13 residues. With 0 bases removed from V and 2 bases from J, the gap between germline ends came to 2 bases. The CDR3 DNA follows: TGTGCCATCAGTGAGTCACCCTACAATGAGCAGTTCTTC. This translates into CAISESPYNEQFF.

The genes are TRBV5-1 and TRBJ2-6; D tentatively fits TRBD1 or TRBD2 (6 bases each). The V gene's germline CDR1 is SGHRS and CDR2 YFSETQ. Trimming took 1 base from V and 4 from J, leaving 12 bases between them. The CDR3 totals 16 residues. In nucleotides, the CDR3 is TGCGCCAGCAGCTTGAGTTCGGGGGCCGGGGCCAACGTCCTGACTTTC. Protein product: CASSLSSGAGANVLTF.

The V call is TRBV27, the J call TRBJ2-5, with 9 bases identical to TRBD1. The last part of the DNA fits TRBJ2-7 better; the J call may be wrong. The CDR3 is made up of 15 amino acids. CDR1 MNHEY and CDR2 SMNVEV come from the germline V gene (reference sequence). The CDR3 DNA reads as TGTGCCAGCAAGTATGACGGGACAGGGTCGTACGAGCAGTACTTC. As protein: CASKYDGTGSYEQYF.

This rearrangement joins TRBV12-3 or TRBV12-4 to TRBJ1-5, with a possible D match to TRBD1 (6 bases). The CDR3 covers 17 residues. The V end lost 5 bases, the J end lost 7 bases, and 24 bases lay between the germline ends. The CDR3 sequence is CASSPTASTGIGQPQHF. CDR3 bases: TGTGCCAGCAGTCCTACCGCCTCTACAGGGATTGGGCAGCCCCAGCATTTT.

The chain carries TRBV29-1 and TRBJ1-2, with D possibly matching TRBD1 (5 bases). CDR1 and CDR2 from the germline V gene are SQVTM and ANQGSEA. V shed 3 bases and J shed 1 base, with 12 bases lying between them. The CDR3 sequence is 14 residues long. The CDR3 is CSVDLGLLNYGYTF. CDR3 DNA: TGCAGCGTTGACCTGGGACTACTTAACTATGGCTACACCTTC.

The V and J genes are TRBV18 and TRBJ1-3; D not certain. CDR1 KGHSH and CDR2 LQKENI come from the germline V gene. CDR3 length: 15 residues. V gave up 6 bases and J gave up 0 bases, with 12 bases separating them. CDR3: CASSPTVFSGNTIYF. As DNA, the CDR3 is TGTGCCAGCTCGCCAACAGTATTCTCTGGAAACACCATATATTTT. Looking up the rest from reference TRBV18 and TRBJ1-3 gives the full variable domain: NAGVMQNPRHLVRRRGQEARLRCSPMKGHSHVYWYRQLPEEGLKFMVYLQKENIIDESGMPKERFSAEFPKEGPSILRIQQVVRGDSAAYFCASSPTVFSGNTIYFGEGSWLTVV.

About this clonotype: The junction does not match germline at one end; this may be a read error. V gene TRBV4-2 combines with J gene TRBJ2-3, with D uncertain. The CDR3 is 13 amino acids. In germline, CDR1 is LGHNA, CDR2 YNFKEQ. CDR3 bases: TGTGCCGGCAGCCAAGAGCCTCCAGATACGCAGTATTTT. Its protein is CAGSQEPPDTQYF.